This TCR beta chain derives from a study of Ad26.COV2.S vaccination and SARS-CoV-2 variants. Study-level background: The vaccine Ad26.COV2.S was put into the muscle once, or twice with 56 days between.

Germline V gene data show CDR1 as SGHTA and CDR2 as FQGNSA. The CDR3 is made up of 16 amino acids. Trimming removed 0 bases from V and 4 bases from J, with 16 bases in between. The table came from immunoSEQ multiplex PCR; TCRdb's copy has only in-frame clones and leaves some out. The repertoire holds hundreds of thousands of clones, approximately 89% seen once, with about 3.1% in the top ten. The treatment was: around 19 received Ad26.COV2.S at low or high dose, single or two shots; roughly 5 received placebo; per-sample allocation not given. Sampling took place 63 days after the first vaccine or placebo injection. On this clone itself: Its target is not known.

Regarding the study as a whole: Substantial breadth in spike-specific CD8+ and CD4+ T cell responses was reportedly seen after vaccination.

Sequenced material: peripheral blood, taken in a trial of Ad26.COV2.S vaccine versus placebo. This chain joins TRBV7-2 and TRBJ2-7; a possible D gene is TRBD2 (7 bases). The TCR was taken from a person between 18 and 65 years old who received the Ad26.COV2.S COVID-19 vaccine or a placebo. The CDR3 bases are TGTGCCAGCAGCTTAGCTGGGAGGGGGAATAAATACGAGCAGTACTTC. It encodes CASSLAGRGNKYEQYF.